The 14 T cell receptor beta chains below were found in one sample sequenced in a study of T cells in localized non-small cell lung cancer. Method: immunoSEQ multiplex PCR; TCRdb's copy keeps in-frame clones and lacks some. Among about 83,000 clones listed, around 84% were seen once. The source was peripheral blood, collected before any cancer treatment. The source of these receptors is a female donor older than 55 with stage I lung adenocarcinoma.

The chain uses TRBV5-1 and TRBJ1-4, with 7 nucleotides matching TRBD1. CDR1 and CDR2 (germline): SGHRS, YFSETQ. Germline trimming cut 4 bases from V and 7 bases from J; bases unmatched to any gene: 7. The CDR3 spans 14 residues. The CDR3 reads CASSPRQGVEKLFF. The DNA of the CDR3 is TGCGCCAGCAGCCCTCGACAGGGAGTTGAAAAACTGTTTTTT.

This chain connects TRBV6-4 to TRBJ2-3, with TRBD2 as a possible D gene (5 bases). Trimming removed 4 bases at V and 2 bases at J, with 10 bases between. CDR3 length equals 14 residues. The germline gives CDR1 MRHNA, CDR2 SNTAGT. CDR3 coding DNA: TGTGCCAGCAGTGTGAGGGCACACACAGATACGCAGTATTTT. Its translation: CASSVRAHTDTQYF.

This clone turned up a few times. The chain uses TRBV10-3 and TRBJ2-2; 9 bases are a match to TRBD1. This CDR3 is 15 amino acids long. The junction had 9 bases not matched to a gene; V was cut back by 6 bases and J by 7 bases. Germline loops: CDR1 ENHRY, CDR2 SYGVKD. CDR3 protein: CAIRGRQGVGGELFF. DNA for the CDR3: TGTGCCATCAGGGGCCGACAGGGGGTTGGCGGGGAGCTGTTTTTT.

There are a few counts of this clone. The rearrangement joins TRBV9 to TRBJ2-3, with D perhaps given as TRBD1 or TRBD2 (7 bases each). The V and J ends lost 2 bases and 3 bases respectively, with 13 bases between them. Germline lookup yields CDR1 SGDLS and CDR2 YYNGEE. The CDR3 is 15 amino acids. This CDR3 is CASSVNRGGTDTQYF. CDR3 nucleotides: TGTGCCAGCAGCGTTAACAGGGGAGGGACAGATACGCAGTATTTT.

The V gene is TRBV5-4, the J gene TRBJ2-5; D perhaps matches TRBD1 (5 bases). The CDR3 has 15 residues. Looked up from germline, CDR1 is SGHNT and CDR2 is YYREEE (reference sequence). The V end lost 0 bases, the J end lost 3 bases, and 12 bases lay between the germline ends. The DNA of the CDR3 is TGTGCCAGCAGCTTGGAAGGGGCTAGGAAAGAGACCCAGTACTTC. Translation: CASSLEGARKETQYF. The variable domain in full, with the rest retrieved from reference TRBV5-4 and TRBJ2-5, is ETGVTQSPTHLIKTRGQQVTLRCSSQSGHNTVSWYQQALGQGPQFIFQYYREEENGRGNFPPRFSGLQFPNYSSELNVNALELDDSALYLCASSLEGARKETQYFGPGTRLLVL.

This clone was detected a few times. V gene TRBV11-3 combines with J gene TRBJ2-5, with TRBD2 identical over 8 bases. Germline V gene sequence: CDR1 SGHNT, CDR2 YENEEA. Trimming cost V 5 bases and J 2 bases; bases outside gene matches: 7. This CDR3 is built from 15 residues. The CDR3 loop is CASSRAGGIQETQYF. CDR3 nucleotide sequence: TGTGCCAGCAGCAGGGCGGGAGGCATACAAGAGACCCAGTACTTC.

The J gene is TRBJ2-2, the V gene TRBV7-9; 13 nucleotides match TRBD2. J lost 2 bases, V lost 4 bases, and 1 base had no gene match. This CDR3 region has 16 residues. In germline, CDR1 is SEHNR, CDR2 FQNEAQ (reference sequence). CDR3 in amino acids: CASSWTSGRNTGELFF. CDR3 nucleotide sequence: TGTGCCAGCAGCTGGACTAGCGGGAGAAACACCGGGGAGCTGTTTTTT. The full variable domain, rest sourced from reference TRBV7-9 and TRBJ2-2, is DTGVSQNPRHKITKRGQNVTFRCDPISEHNRLYWYRQTLGQGPEFLTYFQNEAQLEKSRLLSDRFSAERPKGSFSTLEIQRTEQGDSAMYLCASSWTSGRNTGELFFGEGSRLTVL.

The chain uses TRBV11-1 and TRBJ2-1; D remains unclear. Between the trimmed V and J ends, which lost 4 bases and 7 bases, there was a span of 20 bases. CDR1 SGHAT and CDR2 FQDESV come from the germline V gene (reference sequence). The CDR3 totals 16 residues. The CDR3 region has the DNA TGTGCCAGCAGCTCCCCTGGTCCAACCGTACCGAATGAGCAGTTCTTC. This sequence encodes CASSSPGPTVPNEQFF.

Only a few counts were recorded for this clone. V usage is TRBV30 and J usage is TRBJ1-1, with TRBD1 matching over 7 bases. The J segment lost 1 base and the V segment lost 4 bases, leaving 12 bases of the junction unmatched. The germline CDR1 and CDR2 sequences are GTSNPN and SVGIG (reference sequence). The CDR3 is made up of 16 amino acids. CDR3 DNA: TGTGCCTGGAAGGCCCCAGGGGGAGGCTCGAACACTGAAGCTTTCTTT. It is translated as CAWKAPGGGSNTEAFF.

The chain couples TRBV27 to TRBJ2-7; D is unresolved. Germline lookup yields CDR1 MNHEY and CDR2 SMNVEV (reference sequence). V was clipped by 1 base and J by 3 bases, with 7 bases between them. This CDR3 is 13 amino acids long. CDR3 nucleotide sequence: TGTGCCAGCAGTTTATTACCCCTCTACGAGCAGTACTTC. This codes for CASSLLPLYEQYF.

The gene calls are TRBV14 and TRBJ2-7; TRBD1 agrees at 8 bases. There are 14 residues in the CDR3. CDR1 and CDR2 (germline): SGHDN, FVKESK. Losses at the gene ends were 4 bases for V and 5 bases for J; bases not matched to a gene: 7. CDR3 sequence reads: CASSRIRGRDEQYF. DNA of the CDR3: TGTGCCAGCAGCCGAATCAGGGGGCGGGACGAGCAGTACTTC.

V gene TRBV6-1 combines with J gene TRBJ2-5; the D is unclear. Trimming pared 1 base from V and 5 bases from J, leaving 8 bases between. The V gene's germline CDR1 is MNHNS and CDR2 SASEGT. There are 13 residues in the CDR3. In nucleotides, the CDR3 is TGTGCCAGCAGTGAAGGCCCTTTCGAGACCCAGTACTTC. Translation: CASSEGPFETQYF.

Notes on this clone: Other DNA sequences in this specimen translate into the identical CDR3. V and J are TRBV7-9 and TRBJ1-1, with D hard to call. Per germline, CDR1 SEHNR and CDR2 FQNEAQ (reference sequence). The CDR3 length is 12 residues. V gave up 5 bases and J gave up 1 base, with 5 bases separating them. CDR3 loop: CASSLSNTEAFF. DNA for the CDR3: TGTGCCAGCAGCCTTTCGAACACTGAAGCTTTCTTT.

This chain uses TRBV18 with TRBJ1-5; D perhaps matches TRBD1 (5 bases). Per germline, CDR1 KGHSH and CDR2 LQKENI. The CDR3 is made up of 16 amino acids. V dropped 4 bases and J dropped 0 bases, with 13 bases sitting between them. The CDR3 region is CASSLQGAGSNQPQHF. CDR3 DNA: TGTGCCAGCTCACTCCAGGGAGCTGGTAGCAATCAGCCCCAGCATTTT.